The entry below describes one TCR beta chain. The target antigen is unknown. The sample is drawn from a study of cytotoxic CD8 clonotypes in ibrutinib-treated CLL. At the level of the study: Partial response occurred in approximately 25 patients and complete response in 2; at median approximately 68 months, about 14 remained remitted and about 12 progressed.

Per the germline V gene, CDR1 is MNHEY and CDR2 is SMNVEV (reference sequence). V dropped 5 bases and J dropped 5 bases, with 13 bases sitting between them. The CDR3 length is 13 residues. Produced via immunoSEQ multiplex PCR; TCRdb's table is partial and in-frame only. This sample has 160,000 or so clones, with 70% to 90% found just once. Study conclusions and caveats: Public clonotypes were seen rarely and were contracted or stable on treatment.

This TCR was sampled from a human donor with chronic lymphocytic leukemia. The chain links TRBV27 to TRBJ2-7; D gene uncertain. The sample consisted of PBMCs, taken at disease progression, from a patient treated with ibrutinib. The CDR3 nucleotides are TGTGCCAGCAGTCCCCTTGGGGTCCACGAGCAGTACTTC. It codes for CASSPLGVHEQYF.